The sequence of this T cell receptor (beta chain) was determined in a study of identical twins (dated by TCRdb to the mid-2010s). Concerning the study at large: TCR alpha and beta repertoires from monozygotic twins, unrelated adults of various ages and cord blood were deep-sequenced to test whether fetal clonotypes persist. To rule out contamination, the twin experiments were replicated at different times with different library preparation protocols. Results and caveats for the whole study, not just this receptor: Out-of-frame TCR alpha sharing in monozygotic twins was systematically underestimated by recombination models, whereas sharing between unrelated individuals was in agreement with the recombination models. The excess sharing between twins in beta out-of-frame sequences was weaker because fewer shared sequences reduced the signal-to-noise ratio. Fewer insertions were carried by abundant cord blood beta clonotypes, a similar but weaker trend appeared in young adult naive repertoires, and no such trend appeared in memory repertoires. Because the same donors could not be followed over many years, the conclusions relied on cross-sectional statistical analysis. Zero-insertion analyses could be partly confounded by invariant T cells such as MAIT and iNKT, although diverse VJ usage argued against such confounding for most clonotypes. Out-of-frame TCR alpha sequences shared between twins showed an excess of low generation-probability sequences compared with coincidental sharing between unrelated individuals.

The germline V gene yields SGHRS for CDR1 and YFSETQ for CDR2. Including the terminal cysteine and phenylalanine, the CDR3 comprises 16 residues. Of the read, only the CDR3 DNA is kept; its 48 bases are in frame from base 1. At the junction V is shortened by 4 bases and J by 4 bases; bases outside the gene matches: 6. Libraries were made using 5' RACE. The sequencer was an Illumina HiSeq 2000. A universal primer binding site was added through template switching, and the final cDNA carried a unique molecular identifier so that TCR cDNA molecules could be counted accurately. First-strand cDNA for TCR alpha and beta chains was synthesized from specific primers in the conserved constant-segment region. To control for contamination, each cDNA library was double barcoded with a SMART-Mk sample barcode plus Illumina barcodes. TruSeq adapter sequences along with Illumina sample barcodes were introduced in two successive PCR steps. TCR alpha and beta cDNA libraries were sequenced on the Illumina HiSeq platform with custom primers. Regarding the original processing steps: Unique molecular identifiers were extracted from raw reads with MiGEC, and CDR3 positions were determined with MiXCR. Recombination models were inferred per individual with the repgenHMM and IGoR tools using an EM algorithm. The analysis of shared clonotypes was done with the tcR package in R, with sharing normalized by the product of cloneset sizes. To study raw recombination free of thymic and clonal selection effects, out-of-frame nonproductive sequences were analyzed. TCRdb cleaned the public reads at Q25 with fastp, built clones with MiXCR and kept in-frame beta chains. Under each unique CDR3 protein, matching rows form one entry showing the most common genes and DNA. These V and J calls rely on TCRdb rather than the paper's analysis. The sample table records just under 550,000 distinct CDR3 sequences; 13% to 15% of these occur just once. The top ten hold more than 0.4% of the sample.

Every donor was a healthy Caucasian. Three pairs of female monozygotic twins, all aged roughly 18 to 29 years, made up the twin cohort. Positive isolation kits from Invitrogen were used to isolate the CD4+ and CD8+ T cell populations. In its sample, this clonotype was seen a few times. Its target antigen remains unknown. Per-base qualities were not stored, and no clone one base away is much larger. These data also featured in a second study, about yellow fever vaccine responses in identical twins. The second source states: The T cell response to vaccination in identical twins was reported by the authors to appear partly convergent and partly personalized. Focusing on identical twins, the study followed the T cell clones that responded to the vaccine, and did so with precision.

The chain joins TRBV5-1 to TRBJ2-1, with 12 junctional bases fitting TRBD2. The material sequenced was CD4+ T cells sorted from blood. This sequence originates from a young woman in good health. The CDR3 reads CASSAATSGSYNEQFF. The DNA reads TGCGCCAGCAGCGCCGCGACTAGCGGGAGTTACAATGAGCAGTTCTTC.